These 16 T cell receptor beta chains originate from one sample sequenced in a study of technical replicates of blood from a handful of donors. Produced via immunoSEQ multiplex PCR; TCRdb's table is partial and in-frame only. The data contain 95,000 to 100,000 clones, just over 95% of them seen just once; the ten biggest clones take up roughly 0.21%. Sequencing used T cells isolated from PBMCs. The origin of the receptors is a human donor in good health.

The chain joins TRBV2 to TRBJ2-7, with a weak D call TRBD2 (6 bases). The CDR3 length is 13 residues. V was trimmed by 4 bases and J by 2 bases, leaving 9 bases between them. Germline V gene sequence: CDR1 SNHLY, CDR2 FYNNEI. CDR3 DNA: TGTGCCAGCAGTGGGGGGGTACCCTACGAGCAGTACTTC. Encoded protein: CASSGGVPYEQYF. Together with reference TRBV2 and TRBJ2-7, the CDR3 gives the full variable domain: EPEVTQTPSHQVTQMGQEVILRCVPISNHLYFYWYRQILGQKVEFLVSFYNNEISEKSEIFDDQFSVERPDGSNFTLKIRSTKLEDSAMYFCASSGGVPYEQYFGPGTRLTVT.

This chain connects TRBV5-4 to TRBJ2-2; weak D call: TRBD1 (5 bases). The V and J ends lost 4 bases and 0 bases respectively, with 13 bases between them. Germline V gene data show CDR1 as SGHNT and CDR2 as YYREEE (reference sequence). The CDR3 covers 16 residues. The DNA of the CDR3 is TGTGCCAGCAGCCAGGGAAGGATGGCGAACACCGGGGAGCTGTTTTTT. Translated: CASSQGRMANTGELFF.

The chain combines TRBV30 with TRBJ1-6; TRBD1 agrees at 8 bases. V dropped 6 bases and J dropped 6; count of bases not matched to a gene: 1. There are 12 residues in the CDR3. Germline V gene lookup returns CDR1 GTSNPN and CDR2 SVGIG (reference sequence). The chain's CDR3 is CACGQGNSPLHF. The CDR3 DNA reads TGTGCCTGTGGACAGGGTAATTCACCCCTCCACTTT.

The table lists this clone with a count of one. This chain uses TRBV6-5 with TRBJ2-3; D gene uncertain. V was cut by 11 bases and J by 3 bases, with 12 bases left in between. The CDR3 sequence is 12 residues long. Germline values: CDR1 MNHEY, CDR2 SVGAGI. CDR3 in DNA: TGTGCCTCATCCGAGCTAACAGATACGCAGTATTTT. It encodes CASSELTDTQYF.

V and J are TRBV12-5 and TRBJ2-1; 8 bases are shared with TRBD2. The J segment lost 4 bases and the V segment lost 0 bases, leaving 8 bases of the junction unmatched. The CDR3 has 17 residues. Germline lookup yields CDR1 LGHNT and CDR2 FRNRAP. The CDR3 loop reads CASGLVAGGRFYNEQFF. In nucleotides, the CDR3 is TGTGCTAGTGGTTTGGTGGCGGGGGGCCGTTTTTACAATGAGCAGTTCTTC.

This clone occurred once. CDR3 sequence: CASRKASGRPSSYNEQFF. In DNA, the CDR3 is TGTGCCAGCAGGAAGGCTAGCGGGAGGCCAAGCTCCTACAATGAGCAGTTCTTC. This sequence joins TRBV7-3 and TRBJ2-1, with 11 bases that match TRBD2. V trimming: 6 bases; J trimming: 0 bases; junction bases outside the gene matches: 10. Per the germline V gene, CDR1 is SGHTA and CDR2 is FQGTGA. The CDR3 contains 18 residues.

The chain combines TRBV6-5 with TRBJ1-5; D possibly corresponds to TRBD1 (5 bases). This CDR3 has 12 residues. Germline V gene sequence: CDR1 MNHEY, CDR2 SVGAGI. The ends were cut back, 9 bases at V and 7 bases at J, with 13 bases in the middle. In DNA, the CDR3 is TGTGCCAGTAAGCAGGGTTCCCAGCCCCAGCATTTT. As protein: CASKQGSQPQHF.

On this clone: The sample carries other DNA sequences with the same CDR3. V usage is TRBV2 and J usage is TRBJ2-1; D call uncertain. The germline V gene encodes CDR1 SNHLY and CDR2 FYNNEI. The CDR3 has 11 amino acids. Deletions cut 6 bases from V and 3 bases from J, with 3 bases between. CDR3 coding DNA: TGTGCCAGCAGCATCTACAATGAGCAGTTCTTC. The encoded protein is CASSIYNEQFF. The full variable domain, completed using reference TRBV2 and TRBJ2-1, is EPEVTQTPSHQVTQMGQEVILRCVPISNHLYFYWYRQILGQKVEFLVSFYNNEISEKSEIFDDQFSVERPDGSNFTLKIRSTKLEDSAMYFCASSIYNEQFFGPGTRLTVL.

The CDR3 sequence is CASRAESGVGELFF. CDR3 sequence (DNA): TGTGCCAGCAGGGCCGAGAGCGGAGTCGGGGAGCTGTTTTTT. This chain joins TRBV2 and TRBJ2-2; D possibly corresponds to TRBD2 (5 bases). The CDR3 is made up of 14 amino acids. CDR1 is SNHLY and CDR2 is FYNNEI in the germline V gene. V gave up 6 bases and J gave up 7 bases, with 15 bases separating them.

CDR3 in amino acids: CASSLDRTTSYGYTF. The DNA for the CDR3 is TGTGCCAGCAGTCTCGACAGGACAACTTCCTATGGCTACACCTTC. V is TRBV28 and J is TRBJ1-2; weak D call: TRBD1 (6 bases). CDR3 length equals 15 residues. Between the trimmed V and J ends, which lost 5 bases and 4 bases, there was a span of 17 bases. Germline CDR1 MDHEN, CDR2 SYDVKM.

The rearrangement uses TRBV7-9 and TRBJ1-1; TRBD1 aligns across 8 bases. Germline values: CDR1 SEHNR, CDR2 FQNEAQ (reference sequence). The CDR3 runs 15 residues. Losses at the gene ends were 4 bases for V and 5 bases for J; bases not matched to a gene: 9. Written as DNA, the CDR3 is TGTGCCAGCAGCTCAGGGGGCCGGGGATCGACTGAAGCTTTCTTT. Encoded protein: CASSSGGRGSTEAFF. Looking up the rest from reference TRBV7-9 and TRBJ1-1 gives the full variable domain: DTGVSQNPRHKITKRGQNVTFRCDPISEHNRLYWYRQTLGQGPEFLTYFQNEAQLEKSRLLSDRFSAERPKGSFSTLEIQRTEQGDSAMYLCASSSGGRGSTEAFFGQGTRLTVV.

The chain combines TRBV15 with TRBJ1-1; D gene uncertain. CDR3 length: 15 amino acids. Trimming took 8 bases from V and 2 from J, leaving 18 bases between them. Per germline, CDR1 LNHNV and CDR2 YYDKDF (reference sequence). CDR3 region: CATQSRVTRNTEAFF. The CDR3 nucleotides are TGTGCCACCCAGTCGAGGGTAACAAGAAACACTGAAGCTTTCTTT.

This chain connects TRBV2 to TRBJ1-4; 11 bases line up with TRBD1. CDR3 length equals 17 residues. The junction had 7 bases not matched to a gene; V was cut back by 7 bases and J by 0 bases. The germline V gene has CDR1 SNHLY and CDR2 FYNNEI. The DNA of the CDR3 is TGTGCCAGCATTCCCCCGGGACAGGGGGCAACTAATGAAAAACTGTTTTTT. Protein: CASIPPGQGATNEKLFF. The whole variable domain, filled in from reference TRBV2 and TRBJ1-4, reads EPEVTQTPSHQVTQMGQEVILRCVPISNHLYFYWYRQILGQKVEFLVSFYNNEISEKSEIFDDQFSVERPDGSNFTLKIRSTKLEDSAMYFCASIPPGQGATNEKLFFGSGTQLSVL.

The rearrangement joins TRBV6-1 to TRBJ1-2; no definite D call. CDR1 is MNHNS and CDR2 is SASEGT in the germline V gene. CDR3 length: 13 residues. The V and J ends lost 7 bases and 3 bases respectively, with 12 bases between them. In DNA, the CDR3 is TGTGCCAGCACAGACTACCCCCACTATGGCTACACCTTC. As protein: CASTDYPHYGYTF.

V is TRBV7-9 and J is TRBJ2-5, with 13 bases that match TRBD2. The ends lost 5 bases at V and 5 bases at J; junction bases unmatched: 5. CDR1 and CDR2 (germline): SEHNR, FQNEAQ (reference sequence). The CDR3 is 15 amino acids. The CDR3 DNA sequence: TGTGCCAGCAGCCGGACTAGCGGGAGTTGGGAGACCCAGTACTTC. Amino acids: CASSRTSGSWETQYF.

This chain joins TRBV12-5 and TRBJ1-6, with D possibly TRBD1 on 5 matching bases. CDR3 length equals 15 residues. The V end was cut by 2 bases, the J end by 10 bases, with 15 bases between. Germline CDR1 is LGHNT and CDR2 is FRNRAP. The CDR3 protein is CASGLIFGGGSPLHF. For the CDR3, the DNA is TGTGCTAGTGGTTTGATCTTCGGCGGGGGGTCACCCCTCCACTTT. Together with reference TRBV12-5 and TRBJ1-6, the CDR3 gives the full variable domain: DARVTQTPRHKVTEMGQEVTMRCQPILGHNTVFWYRQTMMQGLELLAYFRNRAPLDDSGMPKDRFSAEMPDATLATLKIQPSEPRDSAVYFCASGLIFGGGSPLHFGNGTRLTVT.